Below, 12 T cell receptor beta chains from the same sample are listed, as sequenced in a study of shared clonotypes between healthy human individuals (dated by TCRdb to 2018 to 2020). Library method: the immunoSEQ multiplex PCR assay. TCRdb limited this immuneACCESS table to in-frame rearrangements with V and J called. A share of clones is missing; checked studies link under half to unresolved V genes, and the rest is unexplained. The sample table records 1.5 million to 2.5 million clones; 85% to 95% of these occur just once. More than 0.95% of the sample belongs to the ten largest clones. CD8 naive samples consisted of CD45RO-negative cells that were positively selected for CCR7, yielding a CD45RA+CCR7+ population without TemRA cells. Sequencing input: naive CD8+ T cells sorted from blood. The label giving this sample's cell subset or site can be read as: CD45RA+CCR7+. These receptor sequences come from a man younger than 35 in good health.

In nucleotides, the CDR3 is TGTGCCAGCAGTTACGCCTCGGTTGGGTATGGCTACACCTTC. Protein sequence: CASSYASVGYGYTF. The chain couples TRBV6-6 to TRBJ1-2, with no clear D. V was clipped by 2 bases and J by 5 bases, with 12 bases between them. CDR1 is MNHNY, CDR2 SVGAGI, per germline (reference sequence). This CDR3 contains 14 residues.

V usage is TRBV10-1 and J usage is TRBJ2-7, with a possible D match to TRBD2 (6 bases). The CDR3 length is 15 residues. Trimming shortened V by 7 bases and J by 4 bases, and 20 bases separated the two germline ends. In germline, CDR1 is WNHNN, CDR2 SYGVQD (reference sequence). The CDR3, as DNA: TGCGCCAGCATTCACCGAGGACTAATTTATTACGAGCAGTACTTC. As protein: CASIHRGLIYYEQYF.

CDR3 DNA: TGTGCCAGCAGCCCCACAGGGGACACTGAAGCTTTCTTT. Its protein is CASSPTGDTEAFF. The V call is TRBV7-3, the J call TRBJ1-1; 7 bases map to TRBD1. CDR1 SGHTA and CDR2 FQGTGA come from the germline V gene. V trimming: 5 bases; J trimming: 3 bases; junction bases outside the gene matches: 3. This CDR3 comprises 13 residues. Full variable domain (outside the CDR3, taken from reference TRBV7-3 and TRBJ1-1): GAGVSQTPSNKVTEKGKYVELRCDPISGHTALYWYRQSLGQGPEFLIYFQGTGAADDSGLPNDRFFAVRPEGSVSTLKIQRTERGDSAVYLCASSPTGDTEAFFGQGTRLTVV.

The chain joins TRBV7-8 to TRBJ2-3; 7 positions match TRBD2. The CDR3 sequence is 16 residues long. Per the germline V gene, CDR1 is SGHVS and CDR2 is FQNEAQ. V lost 2 bases and J lost 3; bases outside the gene matches: 8. The CDR3 region is CASSLTVGSGTDTQYF. The CDR3 DNA reads as TGTGCCAGCAGCTTAACAGTCGGTAGCGGGACAGATACGCAGTATTTT. The full variable domain, rest sourced from reference TRBV7-8 and TRBJ2-3, is GAGVSQSPRYKVAKRGQDVALRCDPISGHVSLFWYQQALGQGPEFLTYFQNEAQLDKSGLPSDRFFAERPEGSVSTLKIQRTQQEDSAVYLCASSLTVGSGTDTQYFGPGTRLTVL.

This chain links TRBV4-2 with TRBJ1-4, with 9 bases aligning to TRBD1. The junction had 6 bases not matched to a gene; V was cut back by 4 bases and J by 0 bases. Germline assignment: CDR1 LGHNA and CDR2 YNFKEQ. The CDR3 has 17 residues. The CDR3 reads CASSPGQGPATNEKLFF. The CDR3 nucleotides are TGTGCCAGCAGCCCGGGACAGGGACCTGCAACTAATGAAAAACTGTTTTTT.

This clone appeared once. The V and J genes are TRBV7-6 and TRBJ1-1; no clear D gene. V lost 8 bases and J 1 base, leaving 11 bases between the germline ends. Germline values: CDR1 SGHVS, CDR2 FNYEAQ. The CDR3 is made up of 13 amino acids. Written as DNA, the CDR3 is TGTGCCAGCGGGAAGGGCTCGAACACTGAAGCTTTCTTT. Translation gives CASGKGSNTEAFF.

For this clone: Other DNA sequences in this specimen translate into the identical CDR3. The rearrangement joins TRBV27 to TRBJ2-7; D gene uncertain. V was cut by 4 bases and J by 4 bases, with 11 bases left in between. The CDR3 runs to 13 residues. Germline values: CDR1 MNHEY, CDR2 SMNVEV (reference sequence). CDR3 protein: CASSSTLGYEQYF. Written as DNA, the CDR3 is TGTGCCAGCAGTTCGACCTTAGGGTACGAGCAGTACTTC.

The V call is TRBV2, the J call TRBJ1-1; D is possibly TRBD1 (5 bases). CDR3 length: 14 residues. CDR1 SNHLY and CDR2 FYNNEI come from the germline V gene. The V gene lost 3 bases and the J gene lost 1 base, with 9 bases spanning the gap. The chain's CDR3 is CASSEGRENTEAFF. As DNA, the CDR3 is TGTGCCAGCAGTGAGGGCAGGGAGAACACTGAAGCTTTCTTT.

The V call is TRBV4-1, the J call TRBJ2-2; 7 bases line up with TRBD2. This CDR3 spans 16 amino acids. J was trimmed by 1 base and V by 4 bases; bases with no gene match: 6. CDR1 is MGHRA and CDR2 is YSYEKL in the germline V gene. The DNA for the CDR3 is TGCGCCAGCAGCCGCCCAGCGGGGAGGAACACCGGGGAGCTGTTTTTT. As protein: CASSRPAGRNTGELFF.

The chain recombines TRBV4-3 with TRBJ2-5; D may be TRBD1 (5 bases). V was shortened by 4 bases and J by 5 bases, with 20 bases between the two germline ends. This CDR3 spans 16 amino acids. Germline CDR1 and CDR2: LGHNA and YSLEER. In DNA, the CDR3 is TGCGCCAGCAGCCCCTCAATAGGTGGGGCCGAGGAGACCCAGTACTTC. Translation: CASSPSIGGAEETQYF.

The chain combines TRBV27 with TRBJ2-7; 7 positions agree with TRBD1. The V and J ends lost 5 bases and 0 bases, in that order; junction bases with no gene match: 4. The CDR3 extends over 14 amino acids. Per germline, CDR1 MNHEY and CDR2 SMNVEV (reference sequence). This chain's CDR3 is CASSPGQRSYEQYF. The CDR3, as DNA: TGTGCCAGCAGTCCGGGACAGCGCTCCTACGAGCAGTACTTC.

The chain uses TRBV11-1 and TRBJ2-4; 7 bases fit TRBD2. Germline V gene data show CDR1 as SGHAT and CDR2 as FQDESV (reference sequence). This CDR3 comprises 14 residues. After removal of 2 bases from V and 6 bases from J, the junction contained 4 bases not matched to a gene. In nucleotides, the CDR3 is TGTGCCAGCAGCTTACCCGGACTAGGAAACATTCAGTACTTC. Protein product: CASSLPGLGNIQYF.